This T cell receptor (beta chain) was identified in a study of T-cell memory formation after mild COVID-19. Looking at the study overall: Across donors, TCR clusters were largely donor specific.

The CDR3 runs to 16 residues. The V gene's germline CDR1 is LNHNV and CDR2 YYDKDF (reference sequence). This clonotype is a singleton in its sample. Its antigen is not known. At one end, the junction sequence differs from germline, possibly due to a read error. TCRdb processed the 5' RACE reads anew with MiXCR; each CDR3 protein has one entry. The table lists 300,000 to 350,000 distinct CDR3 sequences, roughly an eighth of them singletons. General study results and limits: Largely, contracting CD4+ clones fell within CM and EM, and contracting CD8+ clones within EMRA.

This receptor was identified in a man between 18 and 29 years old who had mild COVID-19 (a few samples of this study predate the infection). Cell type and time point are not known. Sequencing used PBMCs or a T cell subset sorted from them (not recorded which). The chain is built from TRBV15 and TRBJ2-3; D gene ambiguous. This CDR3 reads CANSRVSVGSTDTQYF. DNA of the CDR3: TGTGCCAACAGCAGAGTCAGCGTTGGTAGCACAGATACGCAGTATTTT.